This T cell receptor (beta chain) comes out of a study of blood T cells in healthy people across ages. This clonotype was seen repeatedly, ten times or more. A sample-barcoded 5' primer and a J-beta primer mix were used in a second PCR of roughly 6 to 11 cycles. In TCRdb, the 5' RACE reads were re-called with MiXCR into one record per CDR3 protein. The table includes some 710,000 distinct CDR3 sequences, about 20% detected once. What was sequenced was blood. The source is a man aged 70 or older in good health.

CDR3 coding DNA: TGCGCCAGCAGCCGGGACAGGGATCCCCCAGATACGCAGTATTTT. The encoded protein is CASSRDRDPPDTQYF. V and J are TRBV5-1 and TRBJ2-3, with 9 bases lining up with TRBD1. CDR1 and CDR2 (germline): SGHRS, YFSETQ. V lost 4 bases, J lost 4 bases, and 7 bases stayed unmatched. This CDR3 has 15 amino acids.